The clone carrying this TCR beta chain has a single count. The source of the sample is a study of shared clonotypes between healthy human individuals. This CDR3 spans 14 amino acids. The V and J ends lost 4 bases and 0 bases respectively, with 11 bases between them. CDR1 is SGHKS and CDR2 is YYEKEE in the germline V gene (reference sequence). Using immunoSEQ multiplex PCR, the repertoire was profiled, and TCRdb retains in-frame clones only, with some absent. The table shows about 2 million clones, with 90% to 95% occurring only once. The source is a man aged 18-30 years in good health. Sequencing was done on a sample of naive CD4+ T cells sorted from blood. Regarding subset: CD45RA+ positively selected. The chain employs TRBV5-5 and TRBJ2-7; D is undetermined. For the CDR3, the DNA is TGTGCCAGCAGCGTAGACTGGAGCTCCTACGAGCAGTACTTC. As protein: CASSVDWSSYEQYF.